This T cell receptor (beta chain) was retrieved from a study of blood T cell repertoires in COVID-19. At the level of the study: PBMCs, B-cell-depleted T cells, or T cells provided the cDNA or gDNA that made up the material.

In germline, CDR1 is SGHTA, CDR2 FQGTGA. The V segment lost 0 bases and the J segment 1 base; nucleotides outside the gene matches: 5. This CDR3 is built from 17 residues. Clones were read by immunoSEQ multiplex PCR, and TCRdb kept only the in-frame ones, dropping some. The data hold roughly 100,000 clones, with about four fifths observed a single time. The receptor's source is a woman aged 70-85 years with acute or convalescent COVID-19. The chain couples TRBV7-3 to TRBJ1-3; 8 bases agree with TRBD1. The sample was peripheral blood. The CDR3 region has the DNA TGTGCCAGCAGCTTAACGGGACAGGATATTTCTGGAAACACCATATATTTT. Its translation is CASSLTGQDISGNTIYF.